The T cell receptor (beta chain) under discussion was sequenced for a study of cytotoxic CD8 clonotypes in ibrutinib-treated CLL. Overall study context: Complete response was seen in 2 patients and partial in approximately 24; around twelve progressed and roughly 14 stayed remitted after a median 68 months.

The CDR3 runs 13 residues. V lost 5 bases and J lost 10; bases outside the gene matches: 10. CDR1 is MGHDK, CDR2 SYGVNS, per germline. The table came from immunoSEQ multiplex PCR; TCRdb's copy has only in-frame clones and leaves some out. The sample holds hundreds of thousands of clones, around four fifths seen once. The sequence was obtained from a human donor with chronic lymphocytic leukemia. The genes are TRBV25-1 and TRBJ1-1, with 7 bases that match TRBD1. The sequences come from PBMCs, collected before ibrutinib treatment. Here the CDR3 reads CASSLSGTVGAFF. DNA for the CDR3: TGTGCCAGCAGTCTAAGCGGGACAGTCGGAGCTTTCTTT.